The rows below give T cell receptor beta chains drawn from one sample of a study of blood T cells in healthy people across ages. TCRdb re-analysed the 5' RACE reads in MiXCR, keeping a single row per CDR3 protein. The sample records roughly 830,000 distinct CDR3 sequences, about 59% being singletons. The sample was blood. Receptors originate from a man aged 25 to 40 in good health. Both conserved end residues are part of each CDR3. Each record gives: clone size, D gene, J gene, V gene, CDR3 protein, CDR3 DNA. The D gene is left open where the match is weak. A clone size is listed for some rows: how often the clone was seen (once, few, many), or a class if it is expanded.

clone_size: few
d_call: NA
j_call: TRBJ2-7
v_call: TRBV4-3
cdr3_aa: CASSQVGQGSYEQYF
cdr3_nt: TGCGCCAGCAGCCAAGTAGGGCAGGGTTCCTACGAGCAGTACTTC

clone_size: NA
d_call: NA
j_call: TRBJ2-7
v_call: TRBV5-1
cdr3_aa: CASSLSISDLQYEQYF
cdr3_nt: TGCGCCAGCAGCTTGTCAATTTCGGACCTCCAGTACGAGCAGTACTTC

clone_size: NA
d_call: TRBD1
j_call: TRBJ1-2
v_call: TRBV10-3
cdr3_aa: CAISGTGGGYGYTF
cdr3_nt: TGTGCCATCAGTGGTACAGGGGGCGGCTATGGCTACACCTTC

clone_size: once
d_call: NA
j_call: TRBJ2-5
v_call: TRBV9
cdr3_aa: CASSVVGTSNEQYF
cdr3_nt: TGTGCCAGCAGCGTAGTAGGCACATCGAATGAGCAGTACTTC

clone_size: NA
d_call: TRBD1
j_call: TRBJ1-4
v_call: TRBV29-1
cdr3_aa: CSAGDRATTNEKLFF
cdr3_nt: TGCAGCGCAGGGGACAGGGCTACAACTAATGAAAAACTGTTTTTT

clone_size: NA
d_call: NA
j_call: TRBJ1-1
v_call: TRBV5-5
cdr3_aa: CASSDVSDTEAFF
cdr3_nt: TGTGCCAGCAGCGACGTTAGCGACACTGAAGCTTTCTTT

clone_size: few
d_call: NA
j_call: TRBJ2-5
v_call: TRBV7-2
cdr3_aa: CASSSGGTETQYF
cdr3_nt: TGTGCCAGCAGCTCCGGGGGAACTGAGACCCAGTACTTC

clone_size: NA
d_call: TRBD2
j_call: TRBJ2-2
v_call: TRBV3-1
cdr3_aa: CASSQLKSGAIGELFF
cdr3_nt: TGTGCCAGCAGCCAATTGAAAAGCGGGGCTATCGGGGAGCTGTTTTTT

clone_size: NA
d_call: TRBD2
j_call: TRBJ2-1
v_call: TRBV4-1
cdr3_aa: CASSVGLAGGTEFF
cdr3_nt: TGCGCCAGCAGCGTGGGACTAGCGGGGGGTACTGAGTTCTTC

clone_size: few
d_call: NA
j_call: TRBJ2-5
v_call: TRBV12-3/TRBV12-4
cdr3_aa: CASSPTLRTAQETQYF
cdr3_nt: TGTGCCAGCAGTCCAACTCTCCGGACAGCCCAAGAGACCCAGTACTTC

clone_size: NA
d_call: TRBD1
j_call: TRBJ2-7
v_call: TRBV6-1
cdr3_aa: CASRAGTASYEQYF
cdr3_nt: TGTGCCAGCAGGGCTGGGACAGCATCCTACGAGCAGTACTTC

clone_size: few
d_call: TRBD1
j_call: TRBJ2-1
v_call: TRBV5-1
cdr3_aa: CASSIHGTGDNEQFF
cdr3_nt: TGCGCCAGCAGCATTCACGGGACAGGGGACAATGAGCAGTTCTTC

clone_size: NA
d_call: NA
j_call: TRBJ1-6
v_call: TRBV20-1
cdr3_aa: CSARRGAQHNSPLHF
cdr3_nt: TGCAGTGCTAGGCGGGGGGCTCAGCATAATTCACCCCTCCACTTT

clone_size: NA
d_call: NA
j_call: TRBJ1-2
v_call: TRBV28
cdr3_aa: CASNPAGGINYGYTF
cdr3_nt: TGTGCCAGCAACCCCGCTGGGGGTATTAACTATGGCTACACCTTC

clone_size: NA
d_call: TRBD1
j_call: TRBJ2-2
v_call: TRBV4-3
cdr3_aa: CASSPGTGRGGELFF
cdr3_nt: TGCGCCAGCAGCCCGGGGACAGGCAGGGGCGGGGAGCTGTTTTTT

clone_size: NA
d_call: NA
j_call: TRBJ2-7
v_call: TRBV29-1
cdr3_aa: CSVPDSFSYEQYF
cdr3_nt: TGCAGCGTCCCGGACAGCTTCTCCTACGAGCAGTACTTC

clone_size: NA
d_call: TRBD1
j_call: TRBJ2-7
v_call: TRBV20-1
cdr3_aa: CGAREVGDRRSYEQYF
cdr3_nt: TGCGGTGCTAGAGAGGTAGGGGACAGGCGCTCCTACGAGCAGTACTTC

clone_size: NA
d_call: TRBD1
j_call: TRBJ1-6
v_call: TRBV5-6
cdr3_aa: CASSFGTGDDSPLHF
cdr3_nt: TGTGCCAGCAGCTTTGGGACAGGGGACGATTCACCCCTCCACTTT

clone_size: NA
d_call: NA
j_call: TRBJ1-2
v_call: TRBV9
cdr3_aa: CASSVATGGTDNYGYTF
cdr3_nt: TGTGCCAGCAGCGTAGCTACGGGGGGCACCGATAACTATGGCTACACCTTC

clone_size: NA
d_call: NA
j_call: TRBJ2-3
v_call: TRBV21-1
cdr3_aa: CASSKGRLAGGLQYF
cdr3_nt: TGTGCCAGCAGCAAAGGGAGGCTAGCGGGCGGACTGCAGTATTTT

clone_size: NA
d_call: TRBD2
j_call: TRBJ2-4
v_call: TRBV5-1
cdr3_aa: CASSSPRGGEQYF
cdr3_nt: TGCGCCAGCAGCTCACCGAGGGGAGGGGAGCAGTACTTC

clone_size: NA
d_call: NA
j_call: TRBJ2-3
v_call: TRBV28
cdr3_aa: CASSEQLNTQYF
cdr3_nt: TGTGCCAGCAGTGAACAACTCAATACGCAGTATTTT

clone_size: NA
d_call: NA
j_call: TRBJ2-6
v_call: TRBV6-2/TRBV6-3
cdr3_aa: CASSYSVQSGANVLTF
cdr3_nt: TGTGCCAGCAGTTACTCTGTACAATCTGGGGCCAACGTCCTGACTTTC

clone_size: few
d_call: NA
j_call: TRBJ2-1
v_call: TRBV20-1
cdr3_aa: CSASSASSPYNEQFF
cdr3_nt: TGCAGTGCTAGTTCCGCAAGCTCACCCTACAATGAGCAGTTCTTC

clone_size: NA
d_call: NA
j_call: TRBJ2-7
v_call: TRBV6-6
cdr3_aa: CASSSVLAAEQYF
cdr3_nt: TGTGCCAGCAGTTCGGTCCTGGCAGCCGAGCAGTACTTC

clone_size: few
d_call: TRBD1
j_call: TRBJ2-7
v_call: TRBV9
cdr3_aa: CASSIGTGDPYEQYF
cdr3_nt: TGTGCCAGCAGCATCGGGACAGGGGATCCCTACGAGCAGTACTTC

clone_size: NA
d_call: TRBD1
j_call: TRBJ2-1
v_call: TRBV5-6
cdr3_aa: CASSRTGPLNSYEQFF
cdr3_nt: TGTGCCAGCAGCCGGACAGGGCCCCTGAATTCCTACGAGCAGTTCTTC

clone_size: few
d_call: NA
j_call: TRBJ2-7
v_call: TRBV13
cdr3_aa: CASSLAPRGDEQYF
cdr3_nt: TGTGCCAGCAGCTTAGCACCCAGAGGGGACGAGCAGTACTTC

clone_size: NA
d_call: NA
j_call: TRBJ1-2
v_call: TRBV12-3/TRBV12-4
cdr3_aa: CASSIGGYGYTF
cdr3_nt: TGTGCCAGCAGTATAGGGGGGTACGGCTACACCTTC

clone_size: NA
d_call: NA
j_call: TRBJ2-5
v_call: TRBV9
cdr3_aa: CASSSGSPGPIQETQYF
cdr3_nt: TGTGCCAGCAGCTCGGGGAGCCCGGGTCCAATTCAAGAGACCCAGTACTTC

clone_size: NA
d_call: TRBD1
j_call: TRBJ2-1
v_call: TRBV5-1
cdr3_aa: CASSQEPGQGNDEQFF
cdr3_nt: TGCGCCAGCAGCCAAGAACCGGGACAGGGGAACGATGAGCAGTTCTTC

clone_size: NA
d_call: NA
j_call: TRBJ2-7
v_call: TRBV7-4
cdr3_aa: CASSLGWRVDISYEQYF
cdr3_nt: TGTGCCAGCAGCTTAGGGTGGAGGGTCGACATATCCTACGAGCAGTACTTC

clone_size: NA
d_call: TRBD1
j_call: TRBJ1-2
v_call: TRBV4-3
cdr3_aa: CASSQAGGPYGYTF
cdr3_nt: TGCGCCAGCAGCCAAGCAGGGGGCCCCTATGGCTACACCTTC

clone_size: many
d_call: TRBD1
j_call: TRBJ2-1
v_call: TRBV7-9
cdr3_aa: CASSLTGAYNEQFF
cdr3_nt: TGTGCCAGCAGCTTAACAGGGGCCTACAATGAGCAGTTCTTC

clone_size: many
d_call: NA
j_call: TRBJ1-1
v_call: TRBV7-2
cdr3_aa: CASRQGPSLNTEAFF
cdr3_nt: TGTGCCAGCAGGCAGGGGCCCTCTTTGAACACTGAAGCTTTCTTT

clone_size: NA
d_call: NA
j_call: TRBJ2-7
v_call: TRBV6-2/TRBV6-3
cdr3_aa: CASTRSSYNEQYF
cdr3_nt: TGTGCCAGCACCCGGAGCTCCTACAATGAGCAGTACTTC

clone_size: NA
d_call: TRBD2
j_call: TRBJ2-5
v_call: TRBV4-3
cdr3_aa: CASSQSSPTSGSETQYF
cdr3_nt: TGCGCCAGCAGCCAATCAAGCCCTACTAGCGGATCAGAGACCCAGTACTTC

clone_size: NA
d_call: NA
j_call: TRBJ2-1
v_call: TRBV9
cdr3_aa: CASSGGQPNNEQFF
cdr3_nt: TGTGCCAGCAGCGGTGGACAGCCCAACAATGAGCAGTTCTTC

clone_size: NA
d_call: NA
j_call: TRBJ1-2
v_call: TRBV12-3/TRBV12-4
cdr3_aa: CASSVIRDGGYTF
cdr3_nt: TGTGCCAGCAGTGTCATCAGGGATGGTGGCTACACCTTC

clone_size: few
d_call: TRBD1
j_call: TRBJ1-2
v_call: TRBV10-3
cdr3_aa: CAPGLWTGRGYTF
cdr3_nt: TGTGCCCCTGGGCTCTGGACAGGTCGCGGCTACACCTTC

clone_size: few
d_call: NA
j_call: TRBJ1-2
v_call: TRBV7-2
cdr3_aa: CASSLLSRGGYTF
cdr3_nt: TGTGCCAGCAGCCTGCTTTCCCGGGGTGGCTACACCTTC

clone_size: NA
d_call: NA
j_call: TRBJ1-6
v_call: TRBV7-2
cdr3_aa: CARSFEGGRYNSPLHF
cdr3_nt: TGTGCCCGCAGCTTTGAAGGGGGAAGGTATAATTCACCCCTCCACTTT